This TCR beta chain was recovered during a study of response to subunit inactivated influenza vaccine. TCRdb independently ran MiXCR on the RT-PCR reads; one entry per CDR3 protein. The table shows about 480,000 distinct CDR3 sequences, with about 10% occurring only once. Study-wide findings and caveats: The authors proposed limited new T cell recruitment per seasonal influenza vaccination.

V was shortened by 5 bases and J by 3 bases, with 20 bases between the two germline ends. The CDR3 runs 16 residues. The germline V gene has CDR1 SGHVS and CDR2 FQNEAQ. The table lists this clonotype with many counts. Its target is not known. This clonotype was obtained from a man aged 45-65 years who received an inactivated influenza vaccine. The chain employs TRBV7-8 and TRBJ2-7; D is perhaps TRBD1 or TRBD2 (6 bases each). This material consisted of PBMCs from blood, taken 40 to 50 days after vaccination. CDR3 sequence reads: CASSEGGAGVVYEQYF. In DNA, the CDR3 is TGTGCCAGCAGCGAGGGAGGTGCAGGGGTCGTCTACGAGCAGTACTTC.